One T cell receptor (beta chain) is described in this entry. The data derive from a study of cytomegalovirus exposure and HLA in healthy donors. The protocol was immunoSEQ multiplex PCR, while the TCRdb copy is restricted to in-frame clones and leaves out a portion. The repertoire includes a few hundred thousand clones, roughly 84% of them detected once, and around 15% sits in the top ten. Sequenced input: PBMCs. The clonotype was recovered from a woman under 40 in good health and CMV-seropositive.

CDR3 protein: CASSLRGAGDEQFF. The DNA of the CDR3 is TGTGCCAGCAGCTTGAGGGGGGCCGGGGATGAGCAGTTCTTC. The chain uses TRBV5-4 and TRBJ2-1; possibly TRBD1 or TRBD2 for D (6 bases each). Between the trimmed V and J ends, which lost 1 base and 8 bases, there was a span of 13 bases. The CDR3 is 14 residues long. Per germline, CDR1 SGHNT and CDR2 YYREEE (reference sequence). Combining the CDR3 with reference TRBV5-4 and TRBJ2-1 gives the whole variable domain ETGVTQSPTHLIKTRGQQVTLRCSSQSGHNTVSWYQQALGQGPQFIFQYYREEENGRGNFPPRFSGLQFPNYSSELNVNALELDDSALYLCASSLRGAGDEQFFGPGTRLTVL.